The clone carrying this T cell receptor (beta chain) was seen only a few times. The target antigen is unknown. Treatment denoted: oral pan-JAK inhibitor, 5-10 mg twice daily. The data were obtained in a study of CD8+ T cells in alopecia areata. Study-wide results and caveats: Tofacitinib yielded significantly lower scalp clonality and fewer expanded CD8+ clones among the top 100.

RNA extraction was followed by reverse transcription into cDNA, which acted as the sequencing template. The assay was immunoSEQ multiplex PCR, and TCRdb's table has in-frame clones only and misses some. The repertoire includes 150,000 to 250,000 clones, about 62% of them detected once, and roughly 5.8% sits in the top ten. The CDR3 runs 15 residues. The V gene's germline CDR1 is LNHNV and CDR2 YYDKDF (reference sequence). With 0 bases removed from V and 8 bases from J, the gap between germline ends came to 16 bases. V and J are TRBV15 and TRBJ1-2, with D possibly TRBD1 on 5 matching bases. The sequence derives from a human donor with alopecia areata. Sample: CD4+ T cells sorted from blood, taken at week 24, from a patient treated with tofacitinib. The CDR3 nucleotides read TGTGCCACCAGCAGAGATCCAGGGTCCGGTACGGGCTACACCTTC. Translation gives CATSRDPGSGTGYTF.